This T cell receptor (beta chain) is from a study of CD8 T cells in Susac syndrome. At the level of the study: Susac syndrome patients were untreated, on corticosteroids with some adding intravenous immunoglobulin, or on intravenous immunoglobulin only.

The CDR3 is made up of 13 amino acids. Trimming removed 6 bases from V and 5 bases from J; junction bases left unmatched: 5. The CD8+ and CD4+ T cells were isolated magnetically using a negative isolation approach, whereas the TEMRA cells were enriched by FACS. RNA amounts of about 0.5 to 1 ug underwent reverse transcription with random hexamers. TCR beta CDR3 was amplified by immunoSEQ covering 54 Vbeta and 13 Jbeta. TCRdb used MiXCR to reprocess the immunoSEQ multiplex PCR reads, holding one entry per CDR3 protein. The sample consists of 95,000 to 150,000 distinct CDR3 sequences, under 96% of them appearing once.

This TCR came from a human donor with Susac syndrome. What was sequenced was CD4+ T cells from PBMCs. The V call is TRBV12-3 or TRBV12-4, the J call TRBJ2-5, with TRBD2 matching over 8 bases. The CDR3 DNA follows: TGTGCCAGCAGCGGGAGGGCCCCGGAGACCCAGTACTTC. Translating gives CASSGRAPETQYF.